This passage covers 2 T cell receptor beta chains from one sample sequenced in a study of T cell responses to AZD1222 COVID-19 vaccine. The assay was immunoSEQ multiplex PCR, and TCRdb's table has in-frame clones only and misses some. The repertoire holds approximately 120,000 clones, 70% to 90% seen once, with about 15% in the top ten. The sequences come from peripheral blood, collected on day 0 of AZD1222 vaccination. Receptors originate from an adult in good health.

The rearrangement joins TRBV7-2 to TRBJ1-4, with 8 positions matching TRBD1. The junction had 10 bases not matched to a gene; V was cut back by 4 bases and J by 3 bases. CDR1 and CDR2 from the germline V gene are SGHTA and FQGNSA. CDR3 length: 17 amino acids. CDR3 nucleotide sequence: TGTGCCAGCAGCTCCATAGCCCAGGGGGCGGCTAATGAAAAACTGTTTTTT. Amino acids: CASSSIAQGAANEKLFF.

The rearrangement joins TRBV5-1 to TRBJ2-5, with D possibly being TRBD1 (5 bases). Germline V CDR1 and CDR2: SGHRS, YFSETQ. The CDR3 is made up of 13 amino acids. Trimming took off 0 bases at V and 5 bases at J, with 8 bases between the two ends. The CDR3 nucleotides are TGCGCCAGCAGCTTGGCAGGGTCTGAGACCCAGTACTTC. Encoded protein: CASSLAGSETQYF.